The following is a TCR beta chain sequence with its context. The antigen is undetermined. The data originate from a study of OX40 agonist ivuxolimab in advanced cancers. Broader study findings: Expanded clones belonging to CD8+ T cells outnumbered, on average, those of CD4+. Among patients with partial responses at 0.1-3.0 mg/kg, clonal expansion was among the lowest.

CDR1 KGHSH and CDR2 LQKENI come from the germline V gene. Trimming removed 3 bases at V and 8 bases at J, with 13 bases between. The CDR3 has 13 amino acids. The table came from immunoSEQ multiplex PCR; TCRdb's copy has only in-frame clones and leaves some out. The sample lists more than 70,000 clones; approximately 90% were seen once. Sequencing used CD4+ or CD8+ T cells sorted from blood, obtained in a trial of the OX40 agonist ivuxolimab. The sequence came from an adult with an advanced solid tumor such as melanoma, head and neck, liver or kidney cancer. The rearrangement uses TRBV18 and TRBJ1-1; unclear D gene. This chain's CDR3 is CASSPTSSAEAFF. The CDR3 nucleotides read TGTGCCAGCTCACCCACCTCTAGTGCCGAAGCTTTCTTT.